Here is one TCR beta chain with its context. The table lists this clonotype with a few counts. There is no known antigen for this receptor. The record has no base qualities; no much larger clone is one base away. Donors were 30 to 45 systemically healthy Caucasian individuals from Russia aged roughly 6 to 90 years. Each donor gave 9.5 to 10 milliliters of peripheral blood, drawn into EDTA-treated Vacutainer tubes. Ficoll-Paque density-gradient centrifugation was used to isolate PBMCs, with at least 6.5 million per sample. Trizol reagent was used to extract total RNA from PBMCs, with at least 6 micrograms per sample. For every donor, flow cytometry on a PBMC aliquot measured the percentage of naive CD45RAhigh/CD27high T cells. This entry is derived from a study of blood T cells in healthy people across ages (dated by TCRdb to about 2015). In terms of the full investigation: In model experiments, template switching captured roughly one uniquely barcoded TCR beta cDNA molecule for every two T cells. Age-related changes in TCR beta repertoire diversity were measured in the study by deep sequencing normalized with unique cDNA molecular identifiers. Four age groups were formed from the donors: young (average approximately 15 years), middle-aged (approximately 39), aged (about 62) and long-lived (about 80). To avoid experimental bias, donors of different ages were distributed randomly across sequencing lanes. For two donors (one aged 18 to 30 and one aged 80 or older), the study analyzed two additional independent replicas of 1 million unique cDNA reads from the same blood draw. Beyond this particular receptor, the publication reports: Compared with the aged group, the long-lived group had more naive CD4+ T cells, fewer expanded clones and increased TCR diversity, a pattern suggesting age selection. Because donor CMV infection status was unknown, age-related changes in expanded clonotypes were potentially confounded. Observed TCR beta diversity per million T cells fell roughly linearly with age, and a significant reduction was already apparent by age about 38. Bulk unsorted PBMC profiling prevented conclusive comparison of naive and antigen-experienced compartments. A strong correlation was found between observed TCR beta diversity and the percentage of naive T cells measured by flow cytometry. Estimates of total diversity from one million sequenced T cells were regarded as lower bounds and underestimates.

Including cysteine and phenylalanine, the CDR3 has 14 amino acids. The read is trimmed to its CDR3 DNA, 42 bases read in frame from base 1. V gives up 3 bases and J gives up 2 bases, and the segment between their germline ends measures 12 bases. CDR1 SGHRS and CDR2 YFSETQ were looked up in the germline V gene. The library was obtained by 5' RACE. Sequencing took place on an Illumina HiSeq 2500. A second about 7 to 11 cycle PCR used a sample-barcoded 5' primer and a J-beta primer mix. A unique molecular identifier was introduced onto each TCR beta cDNA molecule by a template-switch 5' adaptor carrying 12 random nucleotides. Each sample yielded at least 2.5 million CDR3-containing paired-end reads. First-strand cDNA was synthesized from all RNA with the Mint cDNA synthesis kit, primed by a TRBC-specific oligonucleotide. After uracil-DNA glycosylase treatment, a first 18-cycle PCR used universal primers M1SS and BC2_uni_R on all cDNA. As for how the authors treated the data: Normalization of each sample was performed by random selection of 1 million high-quality reads, each carrying a distinct molecular identifier. Reads with shared molecular identifiers were discarded instead of being binned into consensus sequences. MiTCR, set to a Q25 quality threshold and the strictest error-elimination algorithm, was used for CDR3 identification, clonotype clustering and error correction. A nonparametric unseen species model with Euler transformation was used to estimate a lower bound on total TCR beta diversity. Starting from the raw public reads, TCRdb applied fastp trimming at Q25, assembled clones with MiXCR and retained in-frame beta chains. A single entry per CDR3 protein holds the most common genes and DNA from its merged rows. In this record, the V and J calls reflect TCRdb's handling and not the investigators' own analysis. Within this sample are approximately 690,000 distinct CDR3 sequences, with under 65% of them counted one time only. The ten largest account for approximately 37% of the sample.

The sequence was collected from a man in his sixties in good health. The sequencing input was blood. The receptor chain draws on TRBV5-1 and TRBJ2-7; TRBD2 is a possible D gene, resting on 6 matching bases. CDR3 reads: CASSSDGRTYEQYF. The sequence in DNA is TGCGCCAGCAGCTCCGACGGGAGAACCTACGAGCAGTACTTC.